This T cell receptor (beta chain) is drawn from a study of blood T cells in healthy people across ages. Germline V CDR1 and CDR2: MNHEY, SMNVEV (reference sequence). Trimming took 3 bases from V and 6 from J, leaving 11 bases between them. The CDR3 has 14 amino acids. Primers used in a second PCR of roughly 6 to 11 cycles were a sample-barcoded 5' primer and a J-beta primer mix. TCRdb ran MiXCR on the 5' RACE reads and lists one entry per CDR3 protein. The sample has 450,000 to 650,000 distinct CDR3 sequences; less than 25% are singletons. Study-level findings and limits: Whereas aged donors had fewer naive CD4+ cells, long-lived donors had more of them and higher diversity.

Every sample yielded at least 6 million isolated PBMCs. This clonotype has more than one count but fewer than ten. Its antigen remains unknown. These same data were also listed under a study on T cells of mothers and their children. According to that study: Thymic selection molds TCR recombination output in much the same way for related pairs as for unrelated pairs.

The sequenced sample was blood. The clonotype originates from a boy younger than 18 in good health. This sequence joins TRBV27 and TRBJ1-4; no clear D gene. For the CDR3, the DNA is TGTGCCAGCAGTTTCCTCGGTGTAGATGAAAAACTGTTTTTT. It specifies CASSFLGVDEKLFF.